The clone carrying this T cell receptor beta chain was picked up many times. Its specificity is not known. The CDR3 has 14 amino acids. After removal of 3 bases from V and 8 bases from J, the junction contained 5 bases not matched to a gene. Germline assignment: CDR1 MNHEY and CDR2 SVGEGT. From genomic DNA, TCR beta CDR3 was amplified by two-round multiplex PCR. The use of primers specific to each TRBV and TRBJ gene characterized first-round PCR. Via MiXCR, TCRdb re-called the multiplex PCR reads, giving one row per CDR3 protein. The sample holds nearly 25,000 distinct CDR3 sequences, roughly 35% seen once. The sample comes from a study of prognosis after radiotherapy for stage I lung cancer. Study details: Distant metastases arose in a handful of patients, median approximately seven months post-radiotherapy; 15 had no significant progression. Study conclusions and caveats: Unique TCR clone counts were lower following stereotactic body radiation therapy (median 10,088 versus 6,861). Reportedly, TRBV and TRBJ gene usage varied with metastasis presence.

Blood, roughly 6 milliliters, was collected at each of two time points. The chain recombines TRBV6-2 or TRBV6-3 with TRBJ2-1; 9 nucleotides line up with TRBD2. The sample here was PBMCs, taken before or after stereotactic body radiation therapy (not recorded which). This TCR was sampled from a donor aged 50 or older with non-small cell lung cancer. The CDR3 coding sequence is TGTGCCAGCAGTTATGGGCGGGAGGGCTATGAGCAGTTCTTC. It translates to CASSYGREGYEQFF.